These 6 T cell receptor beta chains originate from one sample sequenced in a study of early T cells in non-severe SARS-CoV-2 infection. TCRdb used MiXCR to reprocess the 5' RACE reads, holding one entry per CDR3 protein. The table records around 66,000 distinct CDR3 sequences, roughly 13% of them present only once. Input material: whole blood. The receptors were gathered from an adult who was a healthcare worker with PCR-confirmed SARS-CoV-2 infection or an uninfected control (not recorded which).

This clonotype has only a few counts. The CDR3 DNA is TGTGCCAGCAGCCCGCGAGGGGTCAGGACTGAAGCTTTCTTT. This sequence encodes CASSPRGVRTEAFF. The chain is built from TRBV5-6 and TRBJ1-1, with a possible D match to TRBD1 (5 bases). CDR3 length: 14 residues. V lost 4 bases, J lost 5 bases, and 15 bases lay in between. Germline V gene data show CDR1 as SGHDT and CDR2 as YYEEEE.

This clonotype was counted a few times. This chain links TRBV9 with TRBJ2-1, with D unclear. The germline V gene has CDR1 SGDLS and CDR2 YYNGEE. Trimming left V 4 bases short and J 0 bases short, with 14 bases between. The CDR3 runs to 16 residues. The CDR3 is CASSPRWVSSYNEQFF. DNA of the CDR3: TGTGCCAGCAGCCCCCGGTGGGTGAGCTCCTACAATGAGCAGTTCTTC.

There are many counts of this clonotype. The chain links TRBV6-6 to TRBJ2-7, with TRBD1 identical over 10 bases. J was trimmed by 1 base and V by 7 bases; bases with no gene match: 7. The CDR3 spans 15 residues. Per germline, CDR1 MNHNY and CDR2 SVGAGI (reference sequence). The CDR3 DNA is TGTGCCAGCAACTCCGGGACAGGGGTATCCTACGAGCAGTACTTC. Its protein is CASNSGTGVSYEQYF.

By frequency in the sample, this clonotype is medium-sized (0.01 to 0.1%). The gene calls are TRBV4-1 and TRBJ2-7; D ambiguous. This CDR3 has 14 residues. Trimming left V 0 bases short and J 4 bases short, with 10 bases between. Germline loops: CDR1 MGHRA, CDR2 YSYEKL. The CDR3 DNA is TGCGCCAGCAGCCAAGATTCCGGCCTATACGAGCAGTACTTC. This gives the protein CASSQDSGLYEQYF.

The DNA of the CDR3 is TGTGCCAGCAGCCGTCCGGGCGGGAGGGCCTACGAGCAGTACTTC. This sequence encodes CASSRPGGRAYEQYF. The chain joins TRBV5-4 to TRBJ2-7; 9 nucleotides match TRBD2. Germline-derived CDR1 and CDR2 are SGHNT and YYREEE (reference sequence). J lost 2 bases, V lost 4 bases, and 7 bases had no gene match. This CDR3 is 15 amino acids long.

This clonotype was seen only a few times. This chain joins TRBV7-2 and TRBJ2-1; 7 bases are shared with TRBD2. This CDR3 region has 17 residues. Germline assignment: CDR1 SGHTA and CDR2 FQGNSA. With V trimmed by 1 base and J by 5 bases, 11 bases remained unmatched. This CDR3 reads CASSLVGGGVSHNEQFF. The DNA for the CDR3 is TGTGCCAGCAGCTTAGTCGGCGGGGGAGTTTCCCACAATGAGCAGTTCTTC.